Following are 23 T cell receptor beta chains from one sample sequenced in a study of OX40 agonist ivuxolimab in advanced cancers. The protocol was immunoSEQ multiplex PCR, while the TCRdb copy is restricted to in-frame clones and leaves out a portion. The table has about 97,000 clones, roughly nine tenths seen once. The specimen was CD4+ or CD8+ T cells sorted from blood, collected in a trial of the OX40 agonist ivuxolimab. All receptors derive from an adult with an advanced solid tumor such as melanoma, head and neck, liver or kidney cancer.

This chain uses TRBV19 with TRBJ2-1; perhaps TRBD2 as D (6 bases). Germline loops: CDR1 LNHDA, CDR2 SQIVND (reference sequence). V lost 7 bases, J lost 3 bases, and 7 bases lay in between. This CDR3 spans 12 amino acids. Written as DNA, the CDR3 is TGTGCCAGTAAGGGACTCTACAATGAGCAGTTCTTC. Protein sequence: CASKGLYNEQFF.

The J gene is TRBJ2-6, the V gene TRBV5-6, with 7 bases lining up with TRBD2. Losses at the gene ends were 0 bases for V and 2 bases for J; bases not matched to a gene: 2. Germline V gene sequence: CDR1 SGHDT, CDR2 YYEEEE. CDR3 length: 16 amino acids. DNA for the CDR3: TGTGCCAGCAGCTTGGCTGGGGGGGCTGGGGCCAACGTCCTGACTTTC. This translates into CASSLAGGAGANVLTF.

There are a few counts of this clone. Germline and junction disagree at one end, which may indicate a read error. V and J are TRBV7-8 and TRBJ2-3; D is unclear. The CDR3 loop spans 11 amino acids. Per the germline V gene, CDR1 is SGHVS and CDR2 is FQNEAQ. As DNA, the CDR3 is TGTGCCAGCTCTTACACAGATACACAGTATTTT. This sequence encodes CASSYTDTQYF.

The chain recombines TRBV12-5 with TRBJ1-6; D is ambiguous. V lost 8 bases and J lost 10, with 12 bases in between. This CDR3 has 12 residues. The germline CDR1 and CDR2 sequences are LGHNT and FRNRAP. The CDR3: CASNDGVSPLHF. The CDR3 DNA sequence: TGTGCTAGTAATGACGGGGTCTCACCCCTCCACTTT.

The rearrangement links TRBV10-3 to TRBJ1-1; 7 nucleotides match TRBD1. Germline trimming cut 5 bases from V and 3 bases from J; bases unmatched to any gene: 12. The CDR3 length is 16 residues. From germline, CDR1 is ENHRY and CDR2 SYGVKD. The CDR3 region is CAISSSLGTVYTEAFF. The CDR3 DNA reads TGTGCCATCAGTTCCTCTCTCGGGACAGTCTACACTGAAGCTTTCTTT.

The rearrangement links TRBV5-6 to TRBJ2-1; 8 bases fit TRBD1. There are 16 residues in the CDR3. Germline values: CDR1 SGHDT, CDR2 YYEEEE. After removal of 3 bases from V and 3 bases from J, the junction contained 8 bases not matched to a gene. CDR3 region: CASSSDRGRVYNEQFF. The CDR3 region has the DNA TGTGCCAGCAGCTCAGACAGGGGACGAGTCTACAATGAGCAGTTCTTC.

The genes are TRBV29-1 and TRBJ1-1; maybe TRBD1 (6 bases). Germline CDR1 and CDR2: SQVTM and ANQGSEA. V lost 8 bases to trimming and J lost 1 base, with 17 bases between them. This CDR3 comprises 14 residues. The CDR3 nucleotides read TGCAGCTCCGTCGACAGGACCCCGAACACTGAAGCTTTCTTT. Its protein is CSSVDRTPNTEAFF.

This rearrangement joins TRBV5-4 to TRBJ1-1, with a tentative D call TRBD1 (6 bases). V lost 5 bases, J lost 3 bases, and 17 bases lay in between. CDR1 and CDR2 (germline): SGHNT, YYREEE (reference sequence). This CDR3 is built from 15 residues. This CDR3 reads CASRTSGARDTEAFF. CDR3 in DNA: TGTGCCAGCAGGACATCAGGGGCGAGGGACACTGAAGCTTTCTTT.

The chain links TRBV27 to TRBJ2-1; possible D gene TRBD1, 6 bases. The CDR3 has 16 residues. Germline assignment: CDR1 MNHEY and CDR2 SMNVEV (reference sequence). V lost 5 bases and J 6 bases, leaving 20 bases between the germline ends. The chain's CDR3 is CASSLPGDRCVNEQFF. The CDR3 nucleotides are TGTGCCAGCAGTCTCCCAGGGGATAGGTGTGTCAATGAGCAGTTCTTC.

The chain uses TRBV5-1 and TRBJ2-5; D might be TRBD2 (5 bases). V was shortened by 5 bases and J by 1 base, with 15 bases between the two germline ends. Looked up from germline, CDR1 is SGHRS and CDR2 is YFSETQ. The CDR3 sequence is 15 residues long. This chain's CDR3 is CASRSGSVGQETQYF. The CDR3 region has the DNA TGCGCCAGCAGATCAGGTAGCGTAGGCCAAGAGACCCAGTACTTC.

The V call is TRBV19, the J call TRBJ1-1; D unresolved. Germline-derived CDR1 and CDR2 are LNHDA and SQIVND (reference sequence). The V end was cut by 7 bases, the J end by 1 base, with 7 bases between. This CDR3 contains 12 residues. CDR3 in DNA: TGTGCCAGTAAACTGGGGAACACTGAAGCTTTCTTT. It yields the protein CASKLGNTEAFF.

This sequence joins TRBV7-3 and TRBJ2-1, with TRBD2 matching over 8 bases. The CDR3 consists of 16 residues. From germline, CDR1 is SGHTA and CDR2 FQGTGA. The ends lost 5 bases at V and 0 bases at J; junction bases unmatched: 6. CDR3 sequence reads: CASSLTSASSYNEQFF. DNA for the CDR3: TGTGCCAGCAGCCTGACTAGCGCGAGCTCCTACAATGAGCAGTTCTTC.

J is TRBJ2-7 and V is TRBV6-5, with 9 nucleotides matching TRBD1. The CDR3 has 13 residues. The germline V gene encodes CDR1 MNHEY and CDR2 SVGAGI. V was pared by 7 bases and J by 3 bases, with 4 bases of the junction left unmatched. The CDR3 DNA reads as TGTGCCAGCAAGGAGACAGGGGGCTACGAGCAGTACTTC. It encodes CASKETGGYEQYF.

This chain uses TRBV14 with TRBJ2-2, with D uncertain. The germline gives CDR1 SGHDN, CDR2 FVKESK. V dropped 4 bases and J dropped 5 bases, with 11 bases sitting between them. CDR3 length equals 14 residues. CDR3 nucleotide sequence: TGTGCCAGCAGCCCCTCTCGGGTGACCGGGGAGCTGTTTTTT. It specifies CASSPSRVTGELFF.

The V call is TRBV30, the J call TRBJ1-2; D is unresolved. This CDR3 region has 12 residues. The germline V gene has CDR1 GTSNPN and CDR2 SVGIG (reference sequence). V lost 3 bases, J lost 8 bases, and 13 bases lay in between. The CDR3 loop reads CAWRAGVIGYTF. DNA of the CDR3: TGTGCCTGGAGAGCGGGAGTAATAGGCTACACCTTC.

The rearrangement links TRBV30 to TRBJ2-5; TRBD1 might be the D (5 bases). The CDR3 has 12 amino acids. The V gene's germline CDR1 is GTSNPN and CDR2 SVGIG (reference sequence). V was clipped by 5 bases and J by 4 bases, with 11 bases between them. The CDR3 sequence: CAWDSYRETQYF. The CDR3 DNA reads as TGTGCCTGGGACAGCTATCGAGAGACCCAGTACTTC.

This rearrangement joins TRBV5-5 to TRBJ1-4; D unclear. V was pared by 7 bases and J by 6 bases, with 16 bases between. CDR1 is SGHKS and CDR2 is YYEKEE in the germline V gene (reference sequence). This CDR3 comprises 14 residues. The CDR3 sequence: CASRSDSWDEKLFF. The CDR3 DNA reads as TGTGCCAGCCGATCGGATAGTTGGGATGAAAAACTGTTTTTT.

The chain has TRBV2 and TRBJ1-1; D unresolved. The CDR3 sequence is 15 residues long. Trimming shortened V by 10 bases and J by 0 bases, and 18 bases separated the two germline ends. The germline CDR1 and CDR2 sequences are SNHLY and FYNNEI. DNA for the CDR3: TGTGCCATCCCCGGTGGTCTGAACTTGAACACTGAAGCTTTCTTT. It is translated as CAIPGGLNLNTEAFF. The full variable domain, completed using reference TRBV2 and TRBJ1-1, is EPEVTQTPSHQVTQMGQEVILRCVPISNHLYFYWYRQILGQKVEFLVSFYNNEISEKSEIFDDQFSVERPDGSNFTLKIRSTKLEDSAMYFCAIPGGLNLNTEAFFGQGTRLTVV.

This clone was found once. The V gene is TRBV15, the J gene TRBJ1-1; D is perhaps TRBD1 (5 bases). The germline V gene encodes CDR1 LNHNV and CDR2 YYDKDF (reference sequence). V lost 8 bases and J 0 bases, leaving 16 bases between the germline ends. The CDR3 totals 15 residues. The DNA of the CDR3 is TGTGCCACCGCCTTCGGGGCCGGGGTGAACACTGAAGCTTTCTTT. As protein: CATAFGAGVNTEAFF.

This chain joins TRBV7-9 and TRBJ2-7, with D hard to call. Germline V gives CDR1 SEHNR, CDR2 FQNEAQ (reference sequence). Trimming left V 4 bases short and J 7 bases short, with 14 bases between. The CDR3 is 13 residues long. CDR3 nucleotide sequence: TGTGCCAGCAGCTGGCAGACCTCTGGAGAGCAGTACTTC. Protein: CASSWQTSGEQYF.

The gene calls are TRBV5-4 and TRBJ2-1, with D hard to call. With 0 bases removed from V and 6 bases from J, the gap between germline ends came to 10 bases. Germline values: CDR1 SGHNT, CDR2 YYREEE (reference sequence). CDR3 size: 14 residues. The CDR3 DNA follows: TGTGCCAGCAGCTTGGCCGTAAGAATCAATGAGCAGTTCTTC. Translated: CASSLAVRINEQFF.

V usage is TRBV7-3 and J usage is TRBJ2-1; 9 bases fit TRBD2. V dropped 5 bases and J dropped 5; count of bases not matched to a gene: 10. The CDR3 length is 16 residues. The germline V gene encodes CDR1 SGHTA and CDR2 FQGTGA. The CDR3 region has the DNA TGTGCCAGCAGCCCCCTGGGGCGGGGGGGCAACAATGAGCAGTTCTTC. This encodes CASSPLGRGGNNEQFF. Variable domain in full (rest from reference TRBV7-3 and TRBJ2-1): GAGVSQTPSNKVTEKGKYVELRCDPISGHTALYWYRQSLGQGPEFLIYFQGTGAADDSGLPNDRFFAVRPEGSVSTLKIQRTERGDSAVYLCASSPLGRGGNNEQFFGPGTRLTVL.

CDR3 DNA: TGCGCCAGCAGCCAAGATGGGGGAATCTACGAGCAGTACTTC. Translation gives CASSQDGGIYEQYF. V is TRBV4-3 and J is TRBJ2-7; TRBD1 or TRBD2 may be the D gene (5 bases each). Germline CDR1 LGHNA, CDR2 YSLEER. The length of the CDR3 is 14 residues. V was shortened by 0 bases and J by 3 bases, with 9 bases between the two germline ends.